These 5 T cell receptor beta chains share one sample of origin, sequenced in a study of regulatory T cells in long-lasting Graves disease. Assembly of TCR beta libraries relied on iRepertoire HTBI primers together with Arm-PCR of CDR3 regions. TCRdb independently ran MiXCR on the multiplex PCR reads; one entry per CDR3 protein. Of approximately 390,000 distinct CDR3 sequences listed, around 15% are singletons. The time point denotes: newly diagnosed GD, antithyroid drugs for less than 3 months. RNA from PBMCs was the source of the TCR library. These sequences were also reported in another study, on T cells in Graves' hyperthyroidism and ophthalmopathy.

This material consisted of peripheral blood mononuclear cells (PBMCs), taken at new diagnosis, from a patient treated with antithyroid drugs. The receptor set was obtained from a woman younger than 30 with Graves disease.

This clonotype was detected ten times or more. This chain links TRBV7-2 with TRBJ1-5; 7 bases agree with TRBD1. J gave up 7 bases and V 6 bases, and 9 bases lay outside the gene matches. CDR1 and CDR2 from the germline V gene are SGHTA and FQGNSA. The CDR3 length is 14 residues. CDR3 residues: CASRGQAAGQPQHF. The CDR3 DNA follows: TGTGCCAGCAGAGGACAGGCGGCAGGGCAGCCCCAGCATTTT. Full variable domain (rest looked up from reference TRBV7-2 and TRBJ1-5): GAGVSQSPSNKVTEKGKDVELRCDPISGHTALYWYRQSLGQGLEFLIYFQGNSAPDKSGLPSDRFSAERTGGSVSTLTIQRTQQEDSAVYLCASRGQAAGQPQHFGDGTRLSIL.

On this clonotype: A much larger clonotype is one base distant, so this may be a read error. The conserved closing phenylalanine or tryptophan is absent in this CDR3, likely reflecting a read error. It is unclear where the CDR3 begins or ends on the DNA, so no DNA is shown, and the CDR3 is as TCRdb lists it. The genes are TRBV7-9 and TRBJ2-1; the tabulated D call, TRBD2, remains unverified against the DNA. Germline V gene sequence: CDR1 SEHNR, CDR2 FQNEAQ (reference sequence). The CDR3 comprises 11 residues, both ends counted. Here the CDR3 reads CASSEGTCLVL.

This clonotype was seen only a few times. The chain carries TRBV29-1 and TRBJ2-3; D unclear. CDR1 and CDR2 from the germline V gene are SQVTM and ANQGSEA. V lost 7 bases, J lost 2 bases, and 4 bases lay in between. This CDR3 is built from 10 residues. CDR3 nucleotides: TGCAGCGCCCTCACAGATACGCAGTATTTT. The encoded protein is CSALTDTQYF.

This clonotype was recorded at least ten times. The rearrangement links TRBV28 to TRBJ2-2, with TRBD1 as a possible D gene (5 bases). CDR1 is MDHEN, CDR2 SYDVKM, per germline. Trimming shortened V by 5 bases and J by 3 bases, and 7 bases separated the two germline ends. The CDR3 loop spans 13 amino acids. In DNA form, the CDR3 reads TGTGCCAGCAGTACAGGACACACCGGGGAGCTGTTTTTT. The encoded protein is CASSTGHTGELFF.

This chain links TRBV28 with TRBJ2-5, with D tentatively TRBD1 (6 bases). The CDR3 has 15 residues. Trimming shortened V by 7 bases and J by 0 bases, and 15 bases separated the two germline ends. In germline, CDR1 is MDHEN, CDR2 SYDVKM. CDR3 in DNA: TGTGCCAGCAAAATGGGGGCAAACTACCAAGAGACCCAGTACTTC. It encodes CASKMGANYQETQYF.